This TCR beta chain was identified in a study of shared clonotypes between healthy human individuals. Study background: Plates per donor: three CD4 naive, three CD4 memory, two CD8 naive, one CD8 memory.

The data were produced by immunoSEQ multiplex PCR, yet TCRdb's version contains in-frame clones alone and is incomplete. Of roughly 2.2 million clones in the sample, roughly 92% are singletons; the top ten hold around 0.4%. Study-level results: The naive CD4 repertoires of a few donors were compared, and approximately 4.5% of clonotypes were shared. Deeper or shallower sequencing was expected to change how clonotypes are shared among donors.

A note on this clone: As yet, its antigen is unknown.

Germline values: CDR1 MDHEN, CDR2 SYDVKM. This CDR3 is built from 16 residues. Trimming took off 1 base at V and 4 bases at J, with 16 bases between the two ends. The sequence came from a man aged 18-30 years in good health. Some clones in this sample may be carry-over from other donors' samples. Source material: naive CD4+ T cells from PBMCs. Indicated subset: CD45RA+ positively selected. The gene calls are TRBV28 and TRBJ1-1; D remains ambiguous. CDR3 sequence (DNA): TGTGCCAGCAGTTTATATTCATTGGAGGGAGGCACTGAAGCTTTCTTT. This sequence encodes CASSLYSLEGGTEAFF. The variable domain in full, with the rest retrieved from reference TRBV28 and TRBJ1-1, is DVKVTQSSRYLVKRTGEKVFLECVQDMDHENMFWYRQDPGLGLRLIYFSYDVKMKEKGDIPEGYSVSREKKERFSLILESASTNQTSMYLCASSLYSLEGGTEAFFGQGTRLTVV.